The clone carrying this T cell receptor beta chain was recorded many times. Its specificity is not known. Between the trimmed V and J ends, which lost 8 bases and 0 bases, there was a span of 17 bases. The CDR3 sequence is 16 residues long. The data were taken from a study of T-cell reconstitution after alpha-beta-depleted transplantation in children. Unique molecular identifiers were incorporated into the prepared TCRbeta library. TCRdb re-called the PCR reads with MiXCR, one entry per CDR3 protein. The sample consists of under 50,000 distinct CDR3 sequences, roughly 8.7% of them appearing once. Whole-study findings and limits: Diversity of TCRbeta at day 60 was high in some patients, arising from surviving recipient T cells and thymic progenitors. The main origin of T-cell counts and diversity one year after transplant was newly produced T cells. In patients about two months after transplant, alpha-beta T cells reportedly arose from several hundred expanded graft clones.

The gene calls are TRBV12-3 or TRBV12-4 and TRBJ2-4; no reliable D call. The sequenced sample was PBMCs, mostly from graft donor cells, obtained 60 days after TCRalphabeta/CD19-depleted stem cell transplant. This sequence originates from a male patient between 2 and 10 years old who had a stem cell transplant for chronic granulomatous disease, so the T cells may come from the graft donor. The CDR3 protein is CASSPQENLAKNIQYF. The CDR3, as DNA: TGTGCCAGCTCCCCTCAGGAGAACTTAGCCAAAAACATTCAGTACTTC.